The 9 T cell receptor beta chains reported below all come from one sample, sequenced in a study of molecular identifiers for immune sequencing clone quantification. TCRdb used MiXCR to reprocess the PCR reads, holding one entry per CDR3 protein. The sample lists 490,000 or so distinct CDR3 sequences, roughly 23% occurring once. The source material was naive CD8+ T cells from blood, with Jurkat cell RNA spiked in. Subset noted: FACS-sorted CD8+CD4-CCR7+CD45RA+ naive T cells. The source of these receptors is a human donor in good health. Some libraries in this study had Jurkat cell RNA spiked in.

The CDR3 region is CASKTGGLTEAFF. The CDR3, as DNA: TGTGCCAGCAAAACAGGGGGTCTCACTGAAGCTTTCTTT. The gene calls are TRBV19 and TRBJ1-1, with 8 bases aligning to TRBD1. The CDR3 length is 13 residues. The V and J ends lost 9 bases and 4 bases, in that order; junction bases with no gene match: 7. Germline CDR1 and CDR2: LNHDA and SQIVND (reference sequence).

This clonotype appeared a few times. The CDR3 DNA reads as TGTGCCAGCAGAGGGACTAGCTCTGGCAATGAGCAGTTCTTC. Amino acids: CASRGTSSGNEQFF. The V call is TRBV6-5, the J call TRBJ2-1; 9 nucleotides line up with TRBD2. Trimming removed 6 bases from V and 6 bases from J; junction bases left unmatched: 6. CDR1 and CDR2 from the germline V gene are MNHEY and SVGAGI. The CDR3 has 14 residues.

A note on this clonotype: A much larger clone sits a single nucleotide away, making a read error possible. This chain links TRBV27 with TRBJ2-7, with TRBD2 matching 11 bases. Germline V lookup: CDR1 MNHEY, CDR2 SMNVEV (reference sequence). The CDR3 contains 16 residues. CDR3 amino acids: CASSPRTSGPTYEQHF. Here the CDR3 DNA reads TGTGCCAGCAGCCCCCGGACTAGCGGGCCGACCTACGAGCAGCACTTC.

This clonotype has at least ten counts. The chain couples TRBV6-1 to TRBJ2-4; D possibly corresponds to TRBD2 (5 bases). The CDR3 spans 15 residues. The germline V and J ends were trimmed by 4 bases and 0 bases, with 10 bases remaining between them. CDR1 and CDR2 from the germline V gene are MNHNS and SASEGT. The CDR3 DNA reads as TGTGCCAGCAGTGTCGAGGGTCTAGCCAAAAACATTCAGTACTTC. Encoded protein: CASSVEGLAKNIQYF.

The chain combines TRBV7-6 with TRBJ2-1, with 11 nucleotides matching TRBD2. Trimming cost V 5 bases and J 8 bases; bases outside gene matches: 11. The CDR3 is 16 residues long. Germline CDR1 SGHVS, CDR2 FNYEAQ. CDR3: CASSKVTSGVGDEQFF. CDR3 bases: TGTGCCAGCAGCAAAGTGACTAGCGGGGTAGGAGATGAGCAGTTCTTC.

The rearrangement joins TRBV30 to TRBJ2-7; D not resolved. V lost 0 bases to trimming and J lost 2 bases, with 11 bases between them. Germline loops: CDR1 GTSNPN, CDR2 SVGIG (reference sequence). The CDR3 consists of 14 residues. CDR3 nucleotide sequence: TGTGCCTGGAGTGTTCCCAGCTTCGCCTACGAGCAGTACTTC. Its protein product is CAWSVPSFAYEQYF.

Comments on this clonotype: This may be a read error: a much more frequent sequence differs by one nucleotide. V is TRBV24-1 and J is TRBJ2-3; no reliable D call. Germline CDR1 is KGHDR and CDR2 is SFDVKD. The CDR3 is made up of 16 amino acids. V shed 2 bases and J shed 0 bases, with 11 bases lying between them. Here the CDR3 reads CATSDWEAGSTDTQYF. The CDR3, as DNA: TGTGCCACCAGTGATTGGGAAGCAGGCAGCACAGATACGCAGTATTTT.

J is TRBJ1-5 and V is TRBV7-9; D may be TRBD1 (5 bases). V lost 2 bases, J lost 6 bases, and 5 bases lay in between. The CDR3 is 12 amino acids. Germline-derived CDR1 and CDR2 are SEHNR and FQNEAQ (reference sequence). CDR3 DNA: TGTGCCAGCAGCTTACAGGGTCAGCCCCAGCATTTT. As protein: CASSLQGQPQHF.

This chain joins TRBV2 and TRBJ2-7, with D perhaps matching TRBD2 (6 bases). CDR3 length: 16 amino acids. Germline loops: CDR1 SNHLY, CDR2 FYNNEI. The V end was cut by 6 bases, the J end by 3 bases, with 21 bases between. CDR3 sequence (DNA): TGTGCCAGCAGCGCTCCACCGGGACTCGAGGACTACGAGCAGTACTTC. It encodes CASSAPPGLEDYEQYF.